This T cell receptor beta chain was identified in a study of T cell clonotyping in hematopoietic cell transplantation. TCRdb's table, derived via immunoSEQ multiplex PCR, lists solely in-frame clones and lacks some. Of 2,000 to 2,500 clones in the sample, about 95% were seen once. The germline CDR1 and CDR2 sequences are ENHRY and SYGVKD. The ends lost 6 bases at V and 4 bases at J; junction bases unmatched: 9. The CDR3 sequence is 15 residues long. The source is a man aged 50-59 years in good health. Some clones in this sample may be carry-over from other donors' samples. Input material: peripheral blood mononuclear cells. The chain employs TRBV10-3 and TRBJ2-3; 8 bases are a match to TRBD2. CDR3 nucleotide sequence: TGTGCCATCAGGGGCGGAGCGGGGGCCTCAGATACGCAGTATTTT. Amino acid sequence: CAIRGGAGASDTQYF.